The clone carrying this T cell receptor beta chain was observed at least ten times. The target antigen is unknown. The sample comes from a study of metastatic and nonmetastatic thyroid tumors. The CDR3 sequence is 13 residues long. Germline CDR1 and CDR2: SEHNR and FQNEAQ (reference sequence). Trimming shortened V by 3 bases and J by 4 bases, and 9 bases separated the two germline ends. Original handling: It was from CDR3 differences across clinicopathological groups that a distant-metastasis classifier for papillary thyroid cancer was built. TCRdb used MiXCR to call clones anew from the PCR reads. The V and J calls were determined by TCRdb, not by the authors. The sample has more than 40,000 clones, roughly 15% seen once. No treatment of any kind had been given to any patient before thyroid surgery. Findings and caveats of the study: Significantly higher TCR beta diversity was reportedly seen in malignant thyroid tumors than benign nodules, in blood and tumor.

Sequenced sample: blood. This sequence was found in a female donor with papillary thyroid cancer or a benign thyroid nodule (not recorded which). Some clones in this sample may be carry-over from other donors' samples. The chain has TRBV7-9 and TRBJ1-1; no firm D call. Here the CDR3 DNA reads TGTGCCAGCAGCTTCCTGGCGGGCACTGAAGCTTTCTTT. Protein: CASSFLAGTEAFF.